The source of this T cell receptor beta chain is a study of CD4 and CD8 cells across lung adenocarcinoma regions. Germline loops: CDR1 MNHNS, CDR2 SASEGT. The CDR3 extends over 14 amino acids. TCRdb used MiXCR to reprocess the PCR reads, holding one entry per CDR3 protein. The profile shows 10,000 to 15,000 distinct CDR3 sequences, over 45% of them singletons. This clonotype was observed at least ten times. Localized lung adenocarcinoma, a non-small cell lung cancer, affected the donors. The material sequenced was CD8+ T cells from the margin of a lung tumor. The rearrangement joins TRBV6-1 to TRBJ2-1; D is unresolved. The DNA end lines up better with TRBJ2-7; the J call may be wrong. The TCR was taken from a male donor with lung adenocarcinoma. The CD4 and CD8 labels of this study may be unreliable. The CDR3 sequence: CASRGLPSFYEQYF. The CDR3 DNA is TGTGCCAGCAGAGGGCTCCCATCGTTCTACGAGCAGTACTTC.